This T cell receptor beta chain originates from a study of blood T cell dynamics during melanoma immunotherapy. The overall study: Standard first-line treatment here was pembrolizumab or nivolumab plus ipilimumab in metastatic melanoma.

Germline values: CDR1 SGHRS, CDR2 YFSETQ. CDR3 length equals 15 residues. V was pared by 0 bases and J by 5 bases, with 6 bases of the junction left unmatched. Each bulk PBMC sample had 300 to 400 ng DNA loaded. Produced via immunoSEQ multiplex PCR; TCRdb's table is partial and in-frame only. The sample records 9,900 or so clones, approximately 90% being singletons. Time point meaning: pre-treatment baseline. Disease control meant complete response, partial response or stable disease at 12 weeks. The origin of this receptor is a human donor with melanoma. The V and J genes are TRBV5-1 and TRBJ2-7; 9 bases line up with TRBD1. The sample here was blood, taken from a patient treated with checkpoint blockade. The CDR3 region has the DNA TGCGCCAGCAGCTTGGTTGGGACAGGGACCAACGAGCAGTACTTC. As protein: CASSLVGTGTNEQYF.